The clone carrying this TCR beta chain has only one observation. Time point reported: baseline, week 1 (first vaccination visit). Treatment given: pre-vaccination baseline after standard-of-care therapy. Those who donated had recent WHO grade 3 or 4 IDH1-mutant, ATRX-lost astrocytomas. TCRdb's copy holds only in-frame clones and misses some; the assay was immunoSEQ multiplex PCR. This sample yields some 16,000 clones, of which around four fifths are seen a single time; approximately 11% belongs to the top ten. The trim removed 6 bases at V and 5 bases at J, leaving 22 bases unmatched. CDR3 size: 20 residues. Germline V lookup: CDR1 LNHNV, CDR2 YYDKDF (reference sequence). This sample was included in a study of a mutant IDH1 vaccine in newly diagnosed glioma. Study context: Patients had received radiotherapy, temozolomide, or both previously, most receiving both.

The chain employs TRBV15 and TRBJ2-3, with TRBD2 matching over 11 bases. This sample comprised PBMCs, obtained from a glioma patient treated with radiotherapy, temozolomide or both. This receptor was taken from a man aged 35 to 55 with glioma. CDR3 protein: CATSGPLTVIAGGRQDTQYF. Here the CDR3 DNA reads TGTGCCACCAGTGGCCCCCTGACAGTTATAGCGGGAGGGCGTCAAGATACGCAGTATTTT.